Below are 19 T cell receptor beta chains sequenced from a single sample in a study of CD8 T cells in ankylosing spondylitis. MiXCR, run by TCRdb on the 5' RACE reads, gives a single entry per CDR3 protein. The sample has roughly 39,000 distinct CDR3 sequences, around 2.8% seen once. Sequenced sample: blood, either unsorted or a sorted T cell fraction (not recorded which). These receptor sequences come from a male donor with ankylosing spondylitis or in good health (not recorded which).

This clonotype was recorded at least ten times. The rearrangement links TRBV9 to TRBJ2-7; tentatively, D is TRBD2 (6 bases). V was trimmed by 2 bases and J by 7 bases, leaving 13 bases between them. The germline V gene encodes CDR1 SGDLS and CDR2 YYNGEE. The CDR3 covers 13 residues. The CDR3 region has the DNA TGTGCCAGCAGCGTGGGGGGATCTTCAGAGCAGTACTTC. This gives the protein CASSVGGSSEQYF.

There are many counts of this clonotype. CDR3 region: CASSVGRHNIYGYTF. CDR3 DNA sequence: TGTGCCAGCAGCGTAGGGAGACATAATATCTATGGCTACACCTTC. The chain uses TRBV9 and TRBJ1-2, with D unclear. V gave up 0 bases and J gave up 4 bases, with 13 bases separating them. The germline V gene encodes CDR1 SGDLS and CDR2 YYNGEE. This CDR3 comprises 15 residues.

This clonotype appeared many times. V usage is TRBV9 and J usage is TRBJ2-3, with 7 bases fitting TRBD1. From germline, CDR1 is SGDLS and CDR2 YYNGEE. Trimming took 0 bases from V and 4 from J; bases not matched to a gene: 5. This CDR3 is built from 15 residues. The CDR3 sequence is CASSVATGAADTQYF. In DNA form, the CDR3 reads TGTGCCAGCAGCGTAGCCACAGGGGCGGCAGATACGCAGTATTTT.

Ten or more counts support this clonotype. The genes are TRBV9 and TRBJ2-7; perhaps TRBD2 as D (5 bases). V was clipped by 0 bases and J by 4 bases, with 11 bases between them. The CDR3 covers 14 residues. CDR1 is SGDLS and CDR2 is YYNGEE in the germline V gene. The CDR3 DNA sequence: TGTGCCAGCAGCGTAGGTGGACTGGAATACGAGCAGTACTTC. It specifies CASSVGGLEYEQYF. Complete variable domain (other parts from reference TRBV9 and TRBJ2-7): DSGVTQTPKHLITATGQRVTLRCSPRSGDLSVYWYQQSLDQGLQFLIQYYNGEERAKGNILERFSAQQFPDLHSELNLSSLELGDSALYFCASSVGGLEYEQYFGPGTRLTVT.

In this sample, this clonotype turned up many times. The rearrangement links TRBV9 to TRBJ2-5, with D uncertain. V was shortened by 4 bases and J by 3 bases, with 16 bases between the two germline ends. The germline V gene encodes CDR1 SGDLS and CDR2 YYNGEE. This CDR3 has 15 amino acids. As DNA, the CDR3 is TGTGCCAGCAGCAAGCGCTATTCCCCTGAAGAGACCCAGTACTTC. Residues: CASSKRYSPEETQYF.

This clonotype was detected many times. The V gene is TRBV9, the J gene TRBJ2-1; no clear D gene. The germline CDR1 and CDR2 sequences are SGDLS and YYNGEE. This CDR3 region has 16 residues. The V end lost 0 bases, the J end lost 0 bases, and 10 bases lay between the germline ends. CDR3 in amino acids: CASSVGGVSSYNEQFF. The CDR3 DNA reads TGTGCCAGCAGCGTAGGTGGGGTGAGCTCCTACAATGAGCAGTTCTTC.

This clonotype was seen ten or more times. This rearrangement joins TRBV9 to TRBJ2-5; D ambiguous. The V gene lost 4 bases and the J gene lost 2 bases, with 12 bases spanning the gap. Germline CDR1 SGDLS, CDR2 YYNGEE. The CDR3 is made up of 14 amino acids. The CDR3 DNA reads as TGTGCCAGCAGCCCCAGCGAAGCACAAGAGACCCAGTACTTC. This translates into CASSPSEAQETQYF.

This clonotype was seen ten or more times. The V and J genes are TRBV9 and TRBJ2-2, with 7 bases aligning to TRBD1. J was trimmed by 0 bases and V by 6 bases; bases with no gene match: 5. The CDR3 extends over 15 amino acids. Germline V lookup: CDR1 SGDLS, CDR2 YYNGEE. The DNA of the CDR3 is TGTGCCAGCACGACAGGGCACACGAACACCGGGGAGCTGTTTTTT. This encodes CASTTGHTNTGELFF.

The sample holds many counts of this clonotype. The CDR3 loop reads CASSVGGSGRPTGELFF. CDR3 sequence (DNA): TGTGCCAGCAGCGTAGGAGGTAGCGGGAGGCCCACCGGGGAGCTGTTTTTT. The rearrangement joins TRBV9 to TRBJ2-2; 10 bases are shared with TRBD2. Germline CDR1 SGDLS, CDR2 YYNGEE. Unmatched junction bases numbered 6, after V lost 0 bases and J lost 4 bases. The CDR3 loop spans 17 amino acids.

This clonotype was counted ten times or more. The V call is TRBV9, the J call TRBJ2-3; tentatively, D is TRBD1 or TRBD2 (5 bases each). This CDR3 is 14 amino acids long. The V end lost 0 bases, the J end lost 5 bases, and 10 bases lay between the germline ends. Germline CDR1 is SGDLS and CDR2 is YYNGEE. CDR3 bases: TGTGCCAGCAGCGTAGCTACTGGGGGAGATACGCAGTATTTT. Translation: CASSVATGGDTQYF.

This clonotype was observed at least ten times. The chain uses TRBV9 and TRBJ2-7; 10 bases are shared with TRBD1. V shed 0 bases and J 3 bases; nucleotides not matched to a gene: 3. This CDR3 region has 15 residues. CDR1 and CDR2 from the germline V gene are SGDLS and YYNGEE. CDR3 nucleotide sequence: TGTGCCAGCAGCGTAGGAGGGACAGGGGTCTACGAGCAGTACTTC. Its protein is CASSVGGTGVYEQYF.

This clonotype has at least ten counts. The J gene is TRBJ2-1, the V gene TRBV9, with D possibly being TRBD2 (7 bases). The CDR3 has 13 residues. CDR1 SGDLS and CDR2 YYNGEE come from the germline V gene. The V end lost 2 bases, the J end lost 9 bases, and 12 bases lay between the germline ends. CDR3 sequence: CASSVSAGAEQFF. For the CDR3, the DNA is TGTGCCAGCAGCGTTTCCGCGGGGGCTGAGCAGTTCTTC.

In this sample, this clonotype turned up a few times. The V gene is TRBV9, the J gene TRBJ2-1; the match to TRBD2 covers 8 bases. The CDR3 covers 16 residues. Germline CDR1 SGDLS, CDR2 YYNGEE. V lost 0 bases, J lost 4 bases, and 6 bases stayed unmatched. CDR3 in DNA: TGTGCCAGCAGCGTAGGTGATAGCGGGATGTACAATGAGCAGTTCTTC. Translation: CASSVGDSGMYNEQFF.

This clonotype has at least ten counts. The CDR3 loop is CASSAGLNTGELFF. For the CDR3, the DNA is TGTGCCAGCAGCGCCGGACTCAACACCGGGGAGCTGTTTTTT. The rearrangement uses TRBV9 and TRBJ2-2, with D maybe TRBD2 (5 bases). The CDR3 extends over 14 amino acids. V dropped 3 bases and J dropped 2 bases, with 8 bases sitting between them. Germline CDR1 reads SGDLS; CDR2 reads YYNGEE.

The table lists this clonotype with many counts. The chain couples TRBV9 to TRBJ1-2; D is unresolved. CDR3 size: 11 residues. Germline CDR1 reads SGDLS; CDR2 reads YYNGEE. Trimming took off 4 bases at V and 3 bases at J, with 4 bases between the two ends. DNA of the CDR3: TGTGCCAGCAGCACTTACTATGGCTACACCTTC. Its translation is CASSTYYGYTF.

CDR3 bases: TGTGCCAGCAGCGTTAACCTGGGGGGCAAGCAGTACTTC. It codes for CASSVNLGGKQYF. The V gene is TRBV9, the J gene TRBJ2-7, with D tentatively TRBD1 or TRBD2 (6 bases each). Germline CDR1 and CDR2: SGDLS and YYNGEE. The CDR3 is made up of 13 amino acids. The V end was cut by 2 bases, the J end by 8 bases, with 14 bases between.

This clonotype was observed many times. CDR3 DNA: TGTGCCAGCAGCGGGGGCGGGATGGGCTCCTACGAGCAGTACTTC. The encoded protein is CASSGGGMGSYEQYF. The rearrangement links TRBV9 to TRBJ2-7, with D perhaps matching TRBD2 (6 bases). The CDR3 loop spans 15 amino acids. Germline assignment: CDR1 SGDLS and CDR2 YYNGEE. Between the trimmed V and J ends, which lost 3 bases and 0 bases, there was a span of 13 bases. The complete variable domain, with remaining parts taken from reference TRBV9 and TRBJ2-7, reads DSGVTQTPKHLITATGQRVTLRCSPRSGDLSVYWYQQSLDQGLQFLIQYYNGEERAKGNILERFSAQQFPDLHSELNLSSLELGDSALYFCASSGGGMGSYEQYFGPGTRLTVT.

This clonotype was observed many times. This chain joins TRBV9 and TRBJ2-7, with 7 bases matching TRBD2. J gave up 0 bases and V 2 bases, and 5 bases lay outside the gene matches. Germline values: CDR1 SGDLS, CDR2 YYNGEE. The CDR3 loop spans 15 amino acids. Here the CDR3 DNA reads TGTGCCAGCAGCGTTATGAGCGGGACCTCCTACGAGCAGTACTTC. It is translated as CASSVMSGTSYEQYF.

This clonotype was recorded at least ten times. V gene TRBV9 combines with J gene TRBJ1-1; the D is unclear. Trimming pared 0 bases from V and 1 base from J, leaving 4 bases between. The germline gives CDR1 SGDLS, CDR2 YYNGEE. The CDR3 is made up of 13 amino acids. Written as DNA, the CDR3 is TGTGCCAGCAGCGTAGGGGAGAACACTGAAGCTTTCTTT. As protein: CASSVGENTEAFF. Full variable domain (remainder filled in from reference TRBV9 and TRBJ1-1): DSGVTQTPKHLITATGQRVTLRCSPRSGDLSVYWYQQSLDQGLQFLIQYYNGEERAKGNILERFSAQQFPDLHSELNLSSLELGDSALYFCASSVGENTEAFFGQGTRLTVV.